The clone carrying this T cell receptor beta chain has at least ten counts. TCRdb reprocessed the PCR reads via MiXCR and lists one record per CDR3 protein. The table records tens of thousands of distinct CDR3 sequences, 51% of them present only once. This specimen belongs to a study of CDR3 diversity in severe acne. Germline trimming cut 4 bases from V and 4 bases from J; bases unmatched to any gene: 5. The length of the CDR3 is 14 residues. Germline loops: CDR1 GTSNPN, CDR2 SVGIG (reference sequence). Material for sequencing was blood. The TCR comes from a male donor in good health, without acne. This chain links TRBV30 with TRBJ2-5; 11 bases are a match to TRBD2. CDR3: CAWTSGGPLETQYF. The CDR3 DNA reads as TGTGCCTGGACTAGCGGGGGGCCACTAGAGACCCAGTACTTC.